This T cell receptor (beta chain) was captured by sequencing in a study of graft-versus-host responses after intestinal transplantation (dated by TCRdb to the early 2020s). For context, the study as a whole: Multivisceral, liver-intestinal, or isolated intestinal transplants were received by the recipients. Every recipient was given anti-thymocyte globulin induction, followed by about three years of maintenance tacrolimus and steroids. After intestinal transplantation, graft-versus-host and host-versus-graft alloreactive T cell clones in the graft, circulation and bone marrow were tracked using bulk TCR-beta CDR3 sequencing. To identify alloreactive clones, pre-transplant mixed lymphocyte reaction products were sequenced and compared with unstimulated pre-transplant donor and recipient T cells. Of the roughly 24 intestinal transplant recipients enrolled in the cohort, one of whom was a retransplant, 3 patients without pretransplant specimens were excluded. A peak of at least 4% donor T cells among recipient peripheral blood mononuclear cells was the definition used for donor T cell macrochimerism. Instead of going to the commercial service, samples from a few later patients were sequenced in-house on an Illumina MiSeq and processed with MiXCR. Here is what the overall study found, with its caveats: GvH clones were found in recipient bone marrow, and some of the GvH clones appeared earlier in ileal mucosa or blood, which is consistent with an intestinal mucosal origin. Conclusions were limited by the relatively low number and heterogeneity of intestinal transplant patients. Patients with donor T cell macrochimerism had high GvH to HvG T cell clonal ratios in their allografts. Peak levels of circulating GvH clones were associated with declines in HvG clones early after transplant.

This clone came up a few times. No much larger clone is present one base from it, and per-base qualities are unavailable. The time point label for this specimen denotes: cells obtained before transplantation from donor or recipient. Mixed lymphocyte reactions plated approximately 200,000 CFSE-labeled pre-transplant responders with approximately 200,000 irradiated violet-dye-labeled stimulators and were cultured for around six days. After the mixed lymphocyte reaction, proliferating CD3+CD4+CFSE-low and CD3+CD8+CFSE-low responder cells were FACS-sorted on a BD Influx sorter. Library construction relied on the immunoSEQ multiplex PCR assay. For most patients, genomic DNA was isolated with the Qiagen DNeasy Blood and Tissue Kit and sent frozen to Adaptive Biotechnologies for TCR sequencing. For most patients, genomic DNA was subjected to high-throughput TCR-beta CDR3 sequencing by Adaptive Biotechnologies. As for the original processing: Adaptive's ImmunoSEQ software was the source of the TCR sequencing data for 15 to 20 patients, while three other patients were processed with MiXCR and VDJtools. CD4 versus CD8 sorting errors were corrected by removing sequences found in both subsets at a frequency ratio below 5:1. CDR3 nucleotide sequences shared by donor and recipient were removed because the origin of these sequences could not be assigned. To be classed as alloreactive, a clone needed at least 2-fold expansion over unstimulated cells and a minimum CFSE-low frequency of 0.002% (template counts) or 0.001% (read counts). Clones were considered mappable if detected in sequenced pre-transplant spleen, lymph node, or MLR CFSE-low populations of the donor or recipient. The cumulative frequency of alloreactive clones was calculated as a percentage of all sequences, weighted by copy number. Held by TCRdb, this immuneACCESS table contains in-frame sequences only and omits some clones. Under half of the omission traces to an unresolved V gene where checked; the cause of the rest is unknown. That table furnishes V, J and clone size, whereas the DNA furnished D and trimming. A total of over 4,500 clones appear in this sample, 33% of them only once. The ten most abundant clones make up around 29% of the sample.

The CDR3, from cysteine to phenylalanine, totals 15 residues. Only the CDR3 part of the read is kept: 45 bases, read in frame from the first base. Compared with germline, V lacks 6 bases and J lacks 4 bases; bases without a gene match: 8. The germline V gene specifies SNHLY as CDR1 and FYNNEI as CDR2. This sequence originates from a human patient who received an intestinal transplant. In this chain, TRBV2 is recombined with TRBJ2-1; TRBD2 agrees with 8 junctional bases. Specimen: alloreactive CD8+ T cells from a mixed lymphocyte reaction culture, collected before intestinal transplant. Taken with the paper, the label for cell subset or site translates to: CFSE-low proliferating T cells sorted from roughly six-day pre-transplant mixed lymphocyte reaction (GvH or HvG direction). This receptor carries the CDR3 CASRDASGFYNEQFF. The sequence in DNA is TGTGCCAGCAGAGATGCTAGCGGGTTTTACAATGAGCAGTTCTTC.